This is a list of T cell receptor beta chains from one sample in a study of blood T cell repertoires in COVID-19. Method: immunoSEQ multiplex PCR; TCRdb's copy keeps in-frame clones and lacks some. The data contain under 45,000 clones, about 79% of them seen just once; the ten biggest clones take up 20% to 30%. The sample taken for sequencing was peripheral blood. Every receptor here comes from a human donor with acute or convalescent COVID-19. The donor label of this sample is uncertain. CDR3s include the opening cysteine and the closing phenylalanine or tryptophan. The order of the fields is clone size, CDR3 length, D gene, V gene, J gene, CDR3 protein, CDR3 DNA. A D gene is named only where the DNA matches it firmly. The listing skips clone size in some rows; elsewhere it reads once, few, many or a size class.

NA	10	NA	TRBV29-1	TRBJ2-3	CAGRTDTQYF	TGCGCGGGACGGACAGATACGCAGTATTTT
NA	13	NA	TRBV15	TRBJ1-1	CATSYTSGTEAFF	TGTGCCACCAGCTATACATCTGGCACTGAAGCTTTCTTT
NA	14	NA	TRBV9	TRBJ2-3	CASSVVAGPDTQYF	TGTGCCAGCAGCGTAGTTGCGGGTCCAGATACGCAGTATTTT
NA	15	TRBD1	TRBV5-4	TRBJ1-6	CASSSAGTVNSPLHF	TGTGCCAGCAGCTCGGCCGGGACAGTGAATTCACCCCTCCACTTT
NA	13	NA	TRBV6-6	TRBJ1-1	CASRTQENTEAFF	TGTGCCAGCAGGACGCAGGAGAACACTGAAGCTTTCTTT
NA	19	NA	TRBV7-2	TRBJ1-4	CASSLVPLDYRVTNEKLFF	TGTGCCAGCAGCTTAGTTCCGCTGGATTACAGGGTGACTAATGAAAAACTGTTTTTT
NA	16	NA	TRBV4-3	TRBJ2-7	CASSQGAGDSSYEQYF	TGCGCCAGCAGCCAAGGGGCAGGGGATAGCTCCTACGAGCAGTACTTC
NA	13	TRBD1	TRBV10-2	TRBJ1-1	CASARTGNTEAFF	TGCGCCAGCGCTAGGACAGGGAACACTGAAGCTTTCTTT
NA	15	TRBD1	TRBV7-3	TRBJ2-2	CASSPRDREVRELFF	TGTGCCAGCAGCCCTCGGGACAGGGAAGTGAGGGAGCTGTTTTTT
few	14	TRBD1	TRBV5-1	TRBJ1-2	CASSLSGQGDGYTF	TGCGCCAGCAGCTTATCGGGACAGGGGGATGGCTACACCTTC
NA	14	NA	TRBV30	TRBJ1-1	CAWSPGPRGTEAFF	TGTGCCTGGAGTCCCGGGCCCAGGGGCACTGAAGCTTTCTTT
NA	13	NA	TRBV7-8	TRBJ1-1	CASVPHLNTEAFF	TGTGCCAGCGTTCCCCATTTGAACACTGAAGCTTTCTTT
NA	15	TRBD2	TRBV6-2/TRBV6-3	TRBJ2-1	CASSDPSGGAKEQFF	TGTGCCAGCAGTGACCCTAGCGGGGGGGCGAAGGAGCAGTTCTTC
NA	16	NA	TRBV6-6	TRBJ1-2	CASSRTMDSLNYGYTF	TGTGCCAGCAGTCGAACTATGGACAGCCTTAACTATGGCTACACCTTC
NA	16	TRBD1	TRBV7-2	TRBJ1-2	CASSWGQPGQGYGYTF	TGTGCCAGCAGCTGGGGGCAACCGGGACAGGGGTATGGCTACACCTTC
once	17	TRBD2	TRBV3-1/TRBV3-2	TRBJ2-5	CASSQVLSGGAGETQYF	TGTGCCAGCAGCCAAGTTCTTAGCGGGGGGGCCGGAGAGACCCAGTACTTC
once	16	NA	TRBV9	TRBJ1-3	CASSRRGSSSGNTIYF	TGTGCCAGCAGCCGTAGGGGGAGCAGCTCTGGAAACACCATATATTTT
NA	14	TRBD2	TRBV7-2	TRBJ2-5	CASSRGGGQETQYF	TGTGCCAGCAGCCGCGGGGGGGGGCAAGAGACCCAGTACTTC
NA	15	NA	TRBV5-4	TRBJ2-3	CASRLGSTSTDTQYF	TGTGCCAGCAGATTAGGGAGCACTAGCACAGATACGCAGTATTTT
NA	12	NA	TRBV27	TRBJ2-7	CASSQQGFAQYF	TGTGCCAGCAGCCAACAGGGTTTCGCGCAGTACTTC
NA	15	TRBD2	TRBV3-1/TRBV3-2	TRBJ2-1	CASSYTSGASDEQFF	TGTGCCAGCAGCTACACTAGCGGGGCTTCCGATGAGCAGTTCTTC
NA	16	NA	TRBV10-1	TRBJ2-3	CASSESTAGGTDTQYF	TGCGCCAGCAGTGAGTCGACAGCAGGGGGCACAGATACGCAGTATTTT
few	16	NA	TRBV6-5	TRBJ2-2	CASSYSGRLNTGELFF	TGTGCCAGCAGTTACTCAGGCAGGTTGAACACCGGGGAGCTGTTTTTT
NA	17	NA	TRBV25-1	TRBJ1-2	CASRIDGPGLGHYGYTF	TGTGCCAGCAGGATTGATGGACCGGGACTGGGACACTATGGCTACACCTTC
many	16	TRBD1	TRBV4-3	TRBJ2-3	CASSQERTGGTDTQYF	TGCGCCAGCAGCCAAGAGCGGACAGGGGGCACAGATACGCAGTATTTT
NA	13	NA	TRBV28	TRBJ1-2	CASSLDFQAGYTF	TGTGCCAGCAGTTTGGACTTCCAGGCAGGCTACACCTTC
NA	14	TRBD1	TRBV5-6	TRBJ2-7	CASSSGTGAYEQYF	TGTGCCAGCAGTTCCGGGACAGGGGCCTACGAGCAGTACTTC
few	16	TRBD1	TRBV6-2/TRBV6-3	TRBJ1-1	CASSFLRDRTNTEAFF	TGTGCCAGCAGTTTCTTAAGGGACAGGACGAACACTGAAGCTTTCTTT
NA	16	TRBD1	TRBV7-9	TRBJ2-7	CASSPRTGGVLNEQYF	TGTGCCAGCAGCCCACGGACAGGGGGAGTGTTGAACGAGCAGTACTTC
few	15	TRBD1	TRBV7-6	TRBJ2-1	CASSLRRDRGWEQFF	TGTGCCAGCAGCCTTCGCCGGGACAGGGGCTGGGAGCAGTTCTTC
NA	14	TRBD2	TRBV24-1	TRBJ2-3	CATSDRSGADTQYF	TGTGCCACCAGTGATCGTAGCGGGGCAGATACGCAGTATTTT
once	12	NA	TRBV5-1	TRBJ2-7	CASSNDRNEQYF	TGCGCCAGCAGCAACGACAGGAACGAGCAGTACTTC
NA	15	TRBD1	TRBV6-2/TRBV6-3	TRBJ2-2	CASSRGDRGAGELFF	TGTGCCAGCAGTCGAGGGGACAGGGGGGCCGGGGAGCTGTTTTTT